This TCR beta chain was found in a study of blood T cells in healthy people across ages. Study context: Capture via template switching afforded approximately one barcoded beta molecule per two T cells.

A word on this clonotype: The antigen is unknown.

Samples had at least 6 million PBMCs isolated from them. A sample-barcoded 5' primer and a J-beta primer mix were used in a second PCR of about 7 to 12 cycles. TCRdb called the 5' RACE reads again in MiXCR, with one record for every CDR3 protein. The sample carries over 1,300,000 distinct CDR3 sequences, roughly 60% recorded once. Study-level findings and limits: Estimates drawn from one million T cells were deemed to understate diversity.

CDR1 SEHNR and CDR2 FQNEAQ come from the germline V gene (reference sequence). Trimming removed 5 bases from V and 4 bases from J, with 14 bases in between. This CDR3 has 14 residues. J is TRBJ1-2 and V is TRBV7-9; unclear D gene. Source material: blood. This sequence originates from a man between 18 and 29 years old in good health. CDR3 sequence reads: CASSPSEPSYGYTF. In DNA, the CDR3 is TGTGCCAGCAGCCCGTCTGAACCTTCCTATGGCTACACCTTC.